This TCR beta chain stems from a study of T-cell reconstitution after alpha-beta-depleted transplantation in children. The sample holds many counts of this clonotype. Its antigen remains unknown. J lost 3 bases, V lost 4 bases, and 16 bases had no gene match. The CDR3 consists of 18 residues. The TCRbeta library was prepared with unique molecular identifiers. In TCRdb, the PCR reads were re-called with MiXCR into one record per CDR3 protein. The table lists about 600,000 distinct CDR3 sequences, more than 20% of them singletons. Study conclusions and caveats: It was surviving recipient T cells and thymic progenitors that gave some patients high TCRbeta diversity at day 60. A year had passed since transplant, and T-cell counts and diversity by then came mostly from newly produced T cells. Reported findings indicate that, about two months after transplant, alpha-beta T cells came from several hundred expanded clones, which were derived from non-depleted graft cells.

The material was PBMCs, mostly from graft donor cells, obtained 360 days after TCRalphabeta/CD19-depleted stem cell transplant. This clonotype originated in a boy in the first two years of life who had a stem cell transplant for acute myeloid leukemia, so the T cells may come from the graft donor. The rearrangement joins TRBV12-3 or TRBV12-4 to TRBJ2-5; 8 nucleotides align to TRBD1. The CDR3 spells CASSSRWLVGTGKETQYF. CDR3 bases: TGTGCCAGCAGTTCTCGATGGTTGGTAGGGACAGGAAAAGAGACCCAGTACTTC.